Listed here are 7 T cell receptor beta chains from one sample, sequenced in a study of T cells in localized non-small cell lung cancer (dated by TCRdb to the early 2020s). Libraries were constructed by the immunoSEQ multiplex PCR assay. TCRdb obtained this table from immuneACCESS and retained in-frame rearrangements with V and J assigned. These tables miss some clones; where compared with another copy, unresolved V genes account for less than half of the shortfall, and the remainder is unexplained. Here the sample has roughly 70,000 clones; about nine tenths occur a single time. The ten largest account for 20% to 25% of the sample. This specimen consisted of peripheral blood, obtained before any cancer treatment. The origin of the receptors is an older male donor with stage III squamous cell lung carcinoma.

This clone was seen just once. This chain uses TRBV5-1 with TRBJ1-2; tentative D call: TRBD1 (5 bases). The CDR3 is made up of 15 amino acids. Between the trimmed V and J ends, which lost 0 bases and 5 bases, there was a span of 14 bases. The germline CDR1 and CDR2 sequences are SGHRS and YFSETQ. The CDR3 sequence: CASSLAMTEAYGYTF. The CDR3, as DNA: TGCGCCAGCAGCTTGGCCATGACAGAGGCTTATGGCTACACCTTC.

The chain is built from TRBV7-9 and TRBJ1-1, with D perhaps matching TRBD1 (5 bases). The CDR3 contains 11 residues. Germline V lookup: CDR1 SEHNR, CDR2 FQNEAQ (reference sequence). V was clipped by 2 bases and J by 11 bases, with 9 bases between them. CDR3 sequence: CASSLRWGAFF. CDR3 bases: TGTGCCAGCAGCTTACGGTGGGGGGCTTTCTTT. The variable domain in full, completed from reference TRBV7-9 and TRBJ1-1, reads DTGVSQNPRHKITKRGQNVTFRCDPISEHNRLYWYRQTLGQGPEFLTYFQNEAQLEKSRLLSDRFSAERPKGSFSTLEIQRTEQGDSAMYLCASSLRWGAFFGQGTRLTVV.

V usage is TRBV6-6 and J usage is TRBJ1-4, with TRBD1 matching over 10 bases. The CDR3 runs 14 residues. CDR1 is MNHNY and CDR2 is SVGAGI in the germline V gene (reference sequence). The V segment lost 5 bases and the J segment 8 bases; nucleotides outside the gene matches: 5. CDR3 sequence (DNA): TGTGCCAGCAGTACCGACAGGGGGCGCGAAAAACTGTTTTTT. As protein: CASSTDRGREKLFF.

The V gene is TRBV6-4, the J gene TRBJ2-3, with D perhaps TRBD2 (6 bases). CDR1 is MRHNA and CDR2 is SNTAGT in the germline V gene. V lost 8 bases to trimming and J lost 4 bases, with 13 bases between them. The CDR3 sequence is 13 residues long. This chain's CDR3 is CASRRTGADTQYF. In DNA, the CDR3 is TGTGCCAGCCGTAGAACGGGGGCAGATACGCAGTATTTT.

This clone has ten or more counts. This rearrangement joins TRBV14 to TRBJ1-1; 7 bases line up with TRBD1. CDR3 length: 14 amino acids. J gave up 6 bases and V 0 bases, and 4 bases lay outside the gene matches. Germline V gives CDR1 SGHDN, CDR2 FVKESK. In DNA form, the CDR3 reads TGTGCCAGCAGCCAAGAACAGGGGTGGTCTGAAGCTTTCTTT. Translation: CASSQEQGWSEAFF. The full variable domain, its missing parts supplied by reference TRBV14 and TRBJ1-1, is EAGVTQFPSHSVIEKGQTVTLRCDPISGHDNLYWYRRVMGKEIKFLLHFVKESKQDESGMPNNRFLAERTGGTYSTLKVQPAELEDSGVYFCASSQEQGWSEAFFGQGTRLTVV.

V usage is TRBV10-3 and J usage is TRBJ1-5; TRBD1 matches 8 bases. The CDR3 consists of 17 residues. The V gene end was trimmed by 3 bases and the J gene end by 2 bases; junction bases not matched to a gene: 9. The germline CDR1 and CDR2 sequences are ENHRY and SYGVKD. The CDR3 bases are TGTGCCATCAGTGAATCCGGAGACAGGGGCGGCAATCAGCCCCAGCATTTT. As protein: CAISESGDRGGNQPQHF.

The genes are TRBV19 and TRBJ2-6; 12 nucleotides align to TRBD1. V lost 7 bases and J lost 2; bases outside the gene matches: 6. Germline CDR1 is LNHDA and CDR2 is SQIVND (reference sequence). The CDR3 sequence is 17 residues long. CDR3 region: CASNRDRGLTGANVLTF. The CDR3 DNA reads TGTGCCAGTAATCGGGACAGGGGGCTTACTGGGGCCAACGTCCTGACTTTC.